The rows below give T cell receptor beta chains drawn from one sample of a study of tumor-infiltrating lymphocytes in primary liver carcinoma. One entry per CDR3 protein results from TCRdb running MiXCR on the multiplex PCR reads. The sample contains approximately 330,000 distinct CDR3 sequences, 65% of which appear only once. Input material: peripheral blood. These receptors all come from a man aged 35-49 years with primary liver carcinoma and hepatitis B virus infection. The conserved cysteine and the conserved F or W are not part of the CDR3 here.

j_gene	v_gene	CDR3aa
TRBJ2-1	TRBV11-2	ASSKGGDNEQF
TRBJ2-7	TRBV5-5	ASSFLGQGLGEQY
TRBJ2-7	TRBV6-1	VSSASSYEQY
TRBJ2-3	TRBV11-2	ASSLVGPTGGIDMQY
TRBJ2-1	TRBV28	ACSFAGLAGLSSYNEQF
TRBJ2-7	TRBV10-3	AISGRGRSSYEQY
TRBJ2-7	TRBV19	ASSTTGYTYEQY
TRBJ1-3	TRBV6-5	ASSLTGGEGGNTIY
TRBJ1-1	TRBV10-3	AISRTRLGEGVTAF
TRBJ2-3	TRBV6-1	ASSEPLPRRGTVTDMQY
TRBJ2-2	TRBV24-1	ATSDSSGVNTGELF
TRBJ2-3	TRBV24-1	ATRGGDTQY
TRBJ2-1	TRBV12-3/TRBV12-4	ASSPHTGNEQF
TRBJ2-2	TRBV5-1	ASSLWTSGNTGELF
TRBJ2-7	TRBV11-2	VSSLIPGLSYEQY
TRBJ2-7	TRBV4-2	ASSQGDNSYEQY
TRBJ2-1	TRBV6-1	ASSEAHNEQF
TRBJ2-1	TRBV11-2	ASSSWVGRYNEQF
TRBJ2-1	TRBV5-1	ASSLGAGVVNEQF
TRBJ2-7	TRBV7-9	ASSPTLGGSYEQY
TRBJ2-1	TRBV5-4	ASSLALGPTSYNEQF
TRBJ2-1	TRBV4-3	ASSQVGGTSGFNEQF
TRBJ2-1	TRBV24-1	ATSDGTGRNYNEQF
TRBJ1-5	TRBV28	ASTGSHKAPQH
TRBJ2-1	TRBV11-2	ASSSNRNRVYNERF
TRBJ2-7	TRBV5-1	ASSYHRGNYEQY
TRBJ2-5	TRBV11-2	ASSIGLTQETQY
TRBJ2-1	TRBV19	ASSRVVTYEQF
TRBJ2-7	TRBV5-5	ASSLRLTPYYEQY
TRBJ1-2	TRBV6-1	ASSEWARENYGYT
TRBJ2-3	TRBV10-3	AISMDTDTQY
TRBJ1-2	TRBV11-2	DSSLEQDLESYT
TRBJ2-2	TRBV4-2	ASSQVTGGNTGELF
TRBJ2-7	TRBV11-2	ASSQLALSSYDQY
TRBJ2-1	TRBV11-3	ASSSGLGGDEQF
TRBJ2-5	TRBV29-1	SIVTGLLYQETQY
TRBJ1-5	TRBV12-3/TRBV12-4	ASSFRASEQPQH
TRBJ2-7	TRBV6-5	ANNRGGQSYEQY
TRBJ2-7	TRBV4-3	ASSQVIRERSYEQH
TRBJ2-1	TRBV11-2	TSSLDEIARLEQF
TRBJ2-1	TRBV6-4	ASSGTRGHNEQF